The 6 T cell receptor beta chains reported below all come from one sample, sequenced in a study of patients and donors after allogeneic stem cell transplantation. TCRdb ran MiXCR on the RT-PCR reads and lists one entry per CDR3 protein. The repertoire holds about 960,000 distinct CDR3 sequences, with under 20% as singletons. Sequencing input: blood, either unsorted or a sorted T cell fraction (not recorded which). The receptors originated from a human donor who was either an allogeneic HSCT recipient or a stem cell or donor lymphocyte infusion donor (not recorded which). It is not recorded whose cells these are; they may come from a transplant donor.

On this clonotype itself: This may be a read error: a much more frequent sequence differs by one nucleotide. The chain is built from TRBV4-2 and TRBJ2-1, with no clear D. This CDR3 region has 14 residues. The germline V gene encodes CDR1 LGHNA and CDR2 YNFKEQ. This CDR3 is CASRQEISTPIRFF. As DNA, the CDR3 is TGTGCCAGCAGGCAAGAGATCAGCACGCCGATAAGGTTCTTC.

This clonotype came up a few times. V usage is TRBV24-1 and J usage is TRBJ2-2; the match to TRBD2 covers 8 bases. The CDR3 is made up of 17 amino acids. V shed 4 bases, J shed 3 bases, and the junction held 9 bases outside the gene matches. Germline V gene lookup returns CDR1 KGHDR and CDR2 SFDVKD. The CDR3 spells CATSDGGLVPYTGELFF. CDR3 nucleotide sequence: TGTGCCACCAGTGACGGGGGACTAGTCCCGTACACCGGGGAGCTGTTTTTT.

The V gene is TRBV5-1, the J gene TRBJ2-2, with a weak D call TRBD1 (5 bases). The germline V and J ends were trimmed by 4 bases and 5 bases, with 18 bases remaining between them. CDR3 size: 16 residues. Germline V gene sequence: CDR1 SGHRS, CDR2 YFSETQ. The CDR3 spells CASSPPTPQGTGELFF. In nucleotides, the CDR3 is TGCGCCAGCAGCCCACCCACCCCCCAGGGTACCGGGGAGCTGTTTTTT.

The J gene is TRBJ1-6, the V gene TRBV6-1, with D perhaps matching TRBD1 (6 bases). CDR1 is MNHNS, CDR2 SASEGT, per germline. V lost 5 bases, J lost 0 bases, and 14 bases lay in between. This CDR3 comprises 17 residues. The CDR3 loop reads CASSPTGASSYNSPLHF. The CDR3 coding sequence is TGTGCCAGCAGTCCCACGGGGGCGAGCTCCTATAATTCACCCCTCCACTTT.

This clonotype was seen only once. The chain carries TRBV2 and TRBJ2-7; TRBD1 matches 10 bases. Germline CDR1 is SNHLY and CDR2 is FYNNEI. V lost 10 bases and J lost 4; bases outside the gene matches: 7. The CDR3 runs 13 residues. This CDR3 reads CAIGGQGPYEQYF. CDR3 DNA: TGTGCCATTGGGGGACAGGGGCCTTACGAGCAGTACTTC.

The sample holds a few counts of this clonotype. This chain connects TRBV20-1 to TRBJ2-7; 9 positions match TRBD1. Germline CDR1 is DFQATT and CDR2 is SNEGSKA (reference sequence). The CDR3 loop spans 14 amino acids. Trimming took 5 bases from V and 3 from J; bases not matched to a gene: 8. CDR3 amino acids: CSAGPRDRVYEQYF. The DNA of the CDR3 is TGCAGTGCTGGACCCCGGGACAGGGTCTACGAGCAGTACTTC.